This note documents a single T cell receptor (beta chain) sequence. What it recognizes is unknown. Input per replicate PCR of unsorted PBMC was roughly 300 ng DNA, corresponding to about 30,000 T cell genomes. Profiled with immunoSEQ multiplex PCR; TCRdb holds only in-frame clones, not every one. The sample gives about 510,000 clones, approximately 85% of which show up once; under 15% is in the top ten. This sample was included in a study of shared clonotypes between healthy human individuals. Turning to the study itself: The study drew on a couple of women and a few men aged 18 to 49 as donors.

Germline V gives CDR1 MGHDK, CDR2 SYGVNS. CDR3 length: 17 amino acids. V dropped 6 bases and J dropped 4 bases, with 19 bases sitting between them. General study results and limits: Clonotype sharing across donors was expected to vary with sequencing depth.

The J gene is TRBJ1-6, the V gene TRBV25-1; D may be TRBD1 (5 bases). The sample consisted of PBMCs. The receptor's source is a woman between 40 and 55 years old in good health. Some clones in this sample may be carry-over from other donors' samples. CDR3 in amino acids: CASRPRAGEPYNSPLHF. DNA of the CDR3: TGTGCCAGCAGACCAAGGGCGGGGGAACCATATAATTCACCCCTCCACTTT.